These 12 T cell receptor beta chains originate from one sample sequenced in a study of T cells in Graves' hyperthyroidism and ophthalmopathy. RNA transcripts gave rise to amplified TCR beta CDR3 regions. Researchers ran a first-round RT-PCR on the TCR CDR3 using the HTBI primer set. TCRdb re-called the multiplex PCR reads with MiXCR, one entry per CDR3 protein. The sample shows roughly 580,000 distinct CDR3 sequences, 46% of them seen only once. The sequenced sample was peripheral blood or thyroid tissue (not recorded which). Receptor source: a woman under 30 with Graves' hyperthyroidism.

The rearrangement joins TRBV7-6 to TRBJ2-7; D may correspond to TRBD1 or TRBD2 (5 bases each). This CDR3 comprises 15 residues. Trimming removed 2 bases at V and 0 bases at J, with 11 bases between. Germline assignment: CDR1 SGHVS and CDR2 FNYEAQ. CDR3: CASSLSGPPSYEQYF. In DNA, the CDR3 is TGTGCCAGCAGCTTATCGGGACCGCCCTCCTACGAGCAGTACTTC.

This chain links TRBV20-1 with TRBJ2-7; no clear D gene. This CDR3 comprises 13 residues. V shed 4 bases and J shed 1 base, with 11 bases lying between them. Germline V gene data show CDR1 as DFQATT and CDR2 as SNEGSKA (reference sequence). The CDR3 loop is CSATTQPSYEQYF. CDR3 sequence (DNA): TGCAGTGCTACGACTCAACCTTCCTACGAGCAGTACTTC.

This chain joins TRBV11-1 and TRBJ1-6; D may be TRBD1 (6 bases). With 2 bases removed from V and 8 bases from J, the gap between germline ends came to 10 bases. CDR1 SGHAT and CDR2 FQDESV come from the germline V gene (reference sequence). The CDR3 has 14 residues. The CDR3 nucleotides read TGTGCCAGCAGCTTAAGGGACAATTATTCACCCCTCCACTTT. Amino acid sequence: CASSLRDNYSPLHF.

The V gene is TRBV7-2, the J gene TRBJ1-2; D is undetermined. The V end lost 4 bases, the J end lost 0 bases, and 9 bases lay between the germline ends. The CDR3 loop spans 14 amino acids. The germline V gene has CDR1 SGHTA and CDR2 FQGNSA. The CDR3 nucleotides are TGTGCCAGCAGCTCACACGTAACTAACTATGGCTACACCTTC. Translation: CASSSHVTNYGYTF.

The chain joins TRBV7-2 to TRBJ2-2; 7 nucleotides match TRBD1. Germline lookup yields CDR1 SGHTA and CDR2 FQGNSA. V lost 4 bases and J lost 4; bases outside the gene matches: 3. The CDR3 sequence is 14 residues long. CDR3 loop: CASSSTGSTGELFF. The CDR3 bases are TGTGCCAGCAGCTCGACAGGGAGCACCGGGGAGCTGTTTTTT.

A few counts support this clonotype. This rearrangement joins TRBV7-9 to TRBJ2-7; perhaps TRBD1 as D (5 bases). V gave up 6 bases and J gave up 6 bases, with 18 bases separating them. CDR3 length: 14 amino acids. From germline, CDR1 is SEHNR and CDR2 FQNEAQ (reference sequence). The CDR3 region is CASSYVSSQGEQYF. In nucleotides, the CDR3 is TGTGCCAGCAGTTACGTGTCAAGCCAGGGCGAGCAGTACTTC.

V usage is TRBV12-3 or TRBV12-4 and J usage is TRBJ1-6; tentatively, D is TRBD1 (5 bases). This CDR3 has 12 amino acids. V shed 2 bases and J shed 11 bases, with 7 bases lying between them. The DNA for the CDR3 is TGTGCCAGCAGTTTAACAGGTCCACCCCTCCACTTT. Protein product: CASSLTGPPLHF.

This clonotype was picked up a small number of times. The rearrangement links TRBV12-3 or TRBV12-4 to TRBJ1-1; D is ambiguous. Trimming shortened V by 7 bases and J by 6 bases, and 15 bases separated the two germline ends. CDR3 length equals 13 residues. The CDR3 nucleotides are TGTGCCAGCACCTTCTCACAGACGTCTGAAGCTTTCTTT. Amino acid sequence: CASTFSQTSEAFF.

This chain links TRBV7-9 with TRBJ2-7, with 7 bases aligning to TRBD2. The CDR3 length is 14 residues. After removal of 8 bases from V and 6 bases from J, the junction contained 13 bases not matched to a gene. Germline CDR1 reads SEHNR; CDR2 reads FQNEAQ (reference sequence). The CDR3 sequence is CASPPMGGRVEQYF. For the CDR3, the DNA is TGTGCCAGCCCGCCTATGGGGGGGAGGGTCGAGCAGTACTTC.

This clonotype showed up just a few times. The V and J genes are TRBV11-3 and TRBJ1-1, with TRBD1 as a possible D gene (6 bases). The CDR3 covers 13 residues. V was clipped by 11 bases and J by 0 bases, with 13 bases between them. The germline CDR1 and CDR2 sequences are SGHNT and YENEEA. This chain's CDR3 is CASEGGLNTEAFF. The CDR3 DNA sequence: TGTGCCTCCGAGGGGGGCCTGAACACTGAAGCTTTCTTT.

V and J are TRBV7-4 and TRBJ2-5; no reliable D call. Germline V gives CDR1 SGHVT, CDR2 SQSDAQ. The CDR3 is 15 residues long. V lost 2 bases and J lost 11, with 21 bases in between. CDR3 in amino acids: CASSLLHYSYNEQYF. DNA for the CDR3: TGTGCCAGCAGCTTACTTCACTATTCCTACAATGAGCAGTACTTC.

The rearrangement joins TRBV20-1 to TRBJ1-6; 11 bases fit TRBD1. This CDR3 region has 15 residues. The V segment lost 0 bases and the J segment 9 bases; nucleotides outside the gene matches: 4. Germline CDR1 reads DFQATT; CDR2 reads SNEGSKA (reference sequence). The CDR3 region is CSARELGTGGSPLHF. CDR3 in DNA: TGCAGTGCTAGAGAGCTTGGGACAGGGGGTTCACCCCTCCACTTT.